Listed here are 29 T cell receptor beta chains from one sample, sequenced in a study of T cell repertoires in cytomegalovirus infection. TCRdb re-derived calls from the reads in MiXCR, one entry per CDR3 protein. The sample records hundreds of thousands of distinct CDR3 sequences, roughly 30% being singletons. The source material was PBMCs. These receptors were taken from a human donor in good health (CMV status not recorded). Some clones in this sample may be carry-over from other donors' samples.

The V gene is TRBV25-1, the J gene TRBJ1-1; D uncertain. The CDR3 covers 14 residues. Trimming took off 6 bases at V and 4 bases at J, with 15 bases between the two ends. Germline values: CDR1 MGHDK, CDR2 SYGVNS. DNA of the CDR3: TGTGCCAGCAGCCTGTTGGGGTCGGGCACTGAAGCTTTCTTT. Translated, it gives CASSLLGSGTEAFF.

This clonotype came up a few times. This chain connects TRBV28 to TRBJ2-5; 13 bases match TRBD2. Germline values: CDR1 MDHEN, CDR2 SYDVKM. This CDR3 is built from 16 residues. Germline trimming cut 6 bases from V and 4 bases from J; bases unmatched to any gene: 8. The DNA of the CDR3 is TGTGCCAGCAGAATCACGACTAGCGGGGGGAGAGAGACCCAGTACTTC. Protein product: CASRITTSGGRETQYF.

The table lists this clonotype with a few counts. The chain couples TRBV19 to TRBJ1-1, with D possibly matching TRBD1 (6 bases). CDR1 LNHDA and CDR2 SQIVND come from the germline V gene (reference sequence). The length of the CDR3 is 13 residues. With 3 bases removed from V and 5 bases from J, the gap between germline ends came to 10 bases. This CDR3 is CASSISRGTEAFF. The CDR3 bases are TGTGCCAGTAGTATTTCGAGGGGGACTGAAGCTTTCTTT.

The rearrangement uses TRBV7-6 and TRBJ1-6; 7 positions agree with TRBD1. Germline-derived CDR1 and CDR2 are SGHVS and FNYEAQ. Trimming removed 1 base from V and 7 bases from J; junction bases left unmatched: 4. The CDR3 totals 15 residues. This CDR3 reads CASSLEGQKNSPLHF. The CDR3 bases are TGTGCCAGCAGCTTAGAGGGACAGAAAAATTCACCCCTCCACTTT.

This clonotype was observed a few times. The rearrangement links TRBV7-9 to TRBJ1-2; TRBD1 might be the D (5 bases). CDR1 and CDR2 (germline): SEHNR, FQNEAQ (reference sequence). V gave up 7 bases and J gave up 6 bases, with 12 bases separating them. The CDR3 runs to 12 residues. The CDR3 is CASKQVEDGYTF. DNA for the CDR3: TGTGCCAGCAAACAGGTGGAAGATGGCTACACCTTC.

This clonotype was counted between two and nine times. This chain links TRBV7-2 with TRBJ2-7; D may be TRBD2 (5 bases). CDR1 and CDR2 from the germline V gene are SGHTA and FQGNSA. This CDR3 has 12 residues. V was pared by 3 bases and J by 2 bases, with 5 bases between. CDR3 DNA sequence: TGTGCCAGCAGCTTCGGGACCTACGAGCAGTACTTC. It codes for CASSFGTYEQYF.

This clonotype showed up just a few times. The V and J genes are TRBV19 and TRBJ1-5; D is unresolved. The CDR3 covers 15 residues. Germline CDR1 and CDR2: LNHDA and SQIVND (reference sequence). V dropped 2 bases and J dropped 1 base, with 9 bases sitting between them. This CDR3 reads CASSILEGSNQPQHF. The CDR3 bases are TGTGCCAGTAGTATATTGGAGGGAAGCAATCAGCCCCAGCATTTT.

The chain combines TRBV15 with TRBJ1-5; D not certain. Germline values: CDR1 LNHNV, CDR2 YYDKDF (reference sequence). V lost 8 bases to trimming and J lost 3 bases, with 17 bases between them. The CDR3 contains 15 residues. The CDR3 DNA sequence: TGTGCCACCGCCCCCATCGGAGCCGTCAATCAGCCCCAGCATTTT. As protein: CATAPIGAVNQPQHF.

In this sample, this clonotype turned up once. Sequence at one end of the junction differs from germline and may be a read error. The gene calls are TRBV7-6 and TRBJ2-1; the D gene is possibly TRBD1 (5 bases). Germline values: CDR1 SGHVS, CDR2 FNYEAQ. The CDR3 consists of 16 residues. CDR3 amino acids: CANSPPTVSPYNEQFF. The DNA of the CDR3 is TGTGCCAACAGCCCGCCGACAGTTAGCCCCTACAATGAGCAGTTCTTC.

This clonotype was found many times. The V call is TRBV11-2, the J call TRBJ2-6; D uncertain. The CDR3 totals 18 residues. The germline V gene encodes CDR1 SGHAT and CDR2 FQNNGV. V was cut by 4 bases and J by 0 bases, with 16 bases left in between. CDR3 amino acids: CASSSRRHLSSGANVLTF. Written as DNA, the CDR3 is TGTGCCAGCAGCTCCAGACGGCACCTCAGCTCTGGGGCCAACGTCCTGACTTTC. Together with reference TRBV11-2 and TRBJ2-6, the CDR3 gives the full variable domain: EAGVAQSPRYKIIEKRQSVAFWCNPISGHATLYWYQQILGQGPKLLIQFQNNGVVDDSQLPKDRFSAERLKGVDSTLKIQPAKLEDSAVYLCASSSRRHLSSGANVLTFGAGSRLTVL.

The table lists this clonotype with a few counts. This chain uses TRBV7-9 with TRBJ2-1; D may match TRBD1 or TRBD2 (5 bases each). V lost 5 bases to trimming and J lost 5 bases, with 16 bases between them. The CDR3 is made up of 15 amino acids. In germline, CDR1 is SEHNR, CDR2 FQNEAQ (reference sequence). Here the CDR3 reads CASSQQRDGNNEQFF. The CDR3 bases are TGTGCCAGCAGCCAACAACGGGACGGAAACAATGAGCAGTTCTTC.

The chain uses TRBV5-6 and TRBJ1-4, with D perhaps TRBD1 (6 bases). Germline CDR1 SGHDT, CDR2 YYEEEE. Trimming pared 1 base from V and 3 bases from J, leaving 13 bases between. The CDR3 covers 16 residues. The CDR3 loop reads CASSLRGDKSNEKLFF. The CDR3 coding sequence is TGTGCCAGCAGCTTGCGGGGGGACAAGTCTAATGAAAAACTGTTTTTT. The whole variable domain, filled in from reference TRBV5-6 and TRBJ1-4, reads DAGVTQSPTHLIKTRGQQVTLRCSPKSGHDTVSWYQQALGQGPQFIFQYYEEEERQRGNFPDRFSGHQFPNYSSELNVNALLLGDSALYLCASSLRGDKSNEKLFFGSGTQLSVL.

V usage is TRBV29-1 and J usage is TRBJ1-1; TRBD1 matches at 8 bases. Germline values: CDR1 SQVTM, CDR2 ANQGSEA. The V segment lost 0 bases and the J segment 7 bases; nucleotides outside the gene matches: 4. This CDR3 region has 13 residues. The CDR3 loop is CSVEEGGQVEAFF. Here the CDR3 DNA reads TGCAGCGTTGAAGAGGGGGGACAGGTTGAAGCTTTCTTT.

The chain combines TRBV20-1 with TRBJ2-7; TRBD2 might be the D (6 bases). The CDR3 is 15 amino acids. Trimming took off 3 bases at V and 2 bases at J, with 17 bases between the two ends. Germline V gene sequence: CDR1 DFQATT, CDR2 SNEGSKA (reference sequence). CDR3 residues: CSASPGTERAYEQYF. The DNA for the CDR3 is TGCAGTGCTAGCCCCGGGACCGAGCGGGCCTACGAGCAGTACTTC.

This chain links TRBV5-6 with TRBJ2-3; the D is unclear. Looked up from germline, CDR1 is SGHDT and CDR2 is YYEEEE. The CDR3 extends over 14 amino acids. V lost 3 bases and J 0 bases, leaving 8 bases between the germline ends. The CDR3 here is CASSSDGSTDTQYF. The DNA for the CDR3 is TGTGCCAGCAGCTCGGACGGAAGCACAGATACGCAGTATTTT.

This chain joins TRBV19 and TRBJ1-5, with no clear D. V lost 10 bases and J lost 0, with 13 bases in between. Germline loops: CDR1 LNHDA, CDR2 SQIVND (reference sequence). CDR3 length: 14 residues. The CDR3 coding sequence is TGTGCCACCTCAGACCAATATAGCAATCAGCCCCAGCATTTT. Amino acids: CATSDQYSNQPQHF.

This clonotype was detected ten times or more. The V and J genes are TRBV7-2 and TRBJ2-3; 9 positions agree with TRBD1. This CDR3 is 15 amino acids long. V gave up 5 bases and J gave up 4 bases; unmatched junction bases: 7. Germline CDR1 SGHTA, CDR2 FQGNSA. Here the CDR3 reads CASSARDRVSDTQYF. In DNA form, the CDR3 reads TGTGCCAGCAGCGCCCGGGACAGGGTCTCAGATACGCAGTATTTT.

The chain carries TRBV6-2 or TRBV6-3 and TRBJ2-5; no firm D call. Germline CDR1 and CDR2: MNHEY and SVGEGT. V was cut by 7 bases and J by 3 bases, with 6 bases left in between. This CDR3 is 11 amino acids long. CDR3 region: CASTTEETQYF. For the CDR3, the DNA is TGTGCCAGCACCACAGAAGAGACCCAGTACTTC.

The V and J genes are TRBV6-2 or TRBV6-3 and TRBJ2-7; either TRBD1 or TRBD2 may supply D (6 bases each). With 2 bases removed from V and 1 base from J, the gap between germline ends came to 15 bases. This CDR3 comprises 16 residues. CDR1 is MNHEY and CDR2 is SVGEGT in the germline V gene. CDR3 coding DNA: TGTGCCAGCAGTTACGGGGGGCCATTCACGTCCTACGAGCAGTACTTC. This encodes CASSYGGPFTSYEQYF.

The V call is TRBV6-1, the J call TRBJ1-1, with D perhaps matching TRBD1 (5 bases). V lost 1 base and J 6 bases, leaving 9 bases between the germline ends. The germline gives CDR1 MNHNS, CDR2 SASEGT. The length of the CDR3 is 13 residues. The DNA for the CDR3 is TGTGCCAGCAGTGAAGGGGGGTTCCCTGAAGCTTTCTTT. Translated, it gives CASSEGGFPEAFF.

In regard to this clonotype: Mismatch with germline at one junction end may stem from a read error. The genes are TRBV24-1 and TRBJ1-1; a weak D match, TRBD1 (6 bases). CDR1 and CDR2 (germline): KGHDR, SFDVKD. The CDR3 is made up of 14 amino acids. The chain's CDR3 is CATSDGGGFTEALF. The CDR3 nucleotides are TGTGCCACCAGTGATGGAGGGGGTTTCACTGAAGCTCTCTTT.

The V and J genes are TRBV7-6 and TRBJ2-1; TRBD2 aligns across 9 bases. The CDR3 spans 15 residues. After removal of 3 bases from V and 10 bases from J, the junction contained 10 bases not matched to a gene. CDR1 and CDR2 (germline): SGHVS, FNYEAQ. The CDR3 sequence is CASSFPAGGPGEQFF. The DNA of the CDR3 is TGTGCCAGCAGCTTCCCGGCGGGGGGGCCGGGGGAGCAGTTCTTC.

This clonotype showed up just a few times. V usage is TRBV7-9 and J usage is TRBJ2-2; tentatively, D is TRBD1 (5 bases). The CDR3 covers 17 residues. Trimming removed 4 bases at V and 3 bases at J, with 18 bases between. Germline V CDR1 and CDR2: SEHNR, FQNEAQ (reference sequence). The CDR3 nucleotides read TGTGCCAGCAGCTCAACGGGTCGCTTAGGGGACACCGGGGAGCTGTTTTTT. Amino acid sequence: CASSSTGRLGDTGELFF.

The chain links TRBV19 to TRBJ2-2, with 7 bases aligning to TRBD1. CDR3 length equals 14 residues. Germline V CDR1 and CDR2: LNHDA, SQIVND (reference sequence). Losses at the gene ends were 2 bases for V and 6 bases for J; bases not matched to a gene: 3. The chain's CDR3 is CASSITGESGELFF. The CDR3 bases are TGTGCCAGTAGTATAACAGGGGAGTCCGGGGAGCTGTTTTTT.

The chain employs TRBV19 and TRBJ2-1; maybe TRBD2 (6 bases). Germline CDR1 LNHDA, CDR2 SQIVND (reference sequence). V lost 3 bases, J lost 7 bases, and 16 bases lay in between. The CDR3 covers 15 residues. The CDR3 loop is CASSIGTPGRNEQFF. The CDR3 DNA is TGTGCCAGTAGTATCGGGACGCCTGGGAGGAATGAGCAGTTCTTC. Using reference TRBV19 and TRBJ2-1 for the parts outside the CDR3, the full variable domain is DGGITQSPKYLFRKEGQNVTLSCEQNLNHDAMYWYRQDPGQGLRLIYYSQIVNDFQKGDIAEGYSVSREKKESFPLTVTSAQKNPTAFYLCASSIGTPGRNEQFFGPGTRLTVL.

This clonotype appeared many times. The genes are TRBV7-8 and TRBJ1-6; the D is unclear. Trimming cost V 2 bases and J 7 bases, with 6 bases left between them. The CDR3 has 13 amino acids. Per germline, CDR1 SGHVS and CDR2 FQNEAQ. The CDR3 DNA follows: TGTGCCAGCAGCTTAAACGGGAATTCACCCCTCCACTTT. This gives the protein CASSLNGNSPLHF.

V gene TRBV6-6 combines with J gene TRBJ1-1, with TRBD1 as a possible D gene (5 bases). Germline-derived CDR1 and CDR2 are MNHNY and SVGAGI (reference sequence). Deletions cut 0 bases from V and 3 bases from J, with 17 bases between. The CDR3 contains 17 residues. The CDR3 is CASSYSRGGLGDTEAFF. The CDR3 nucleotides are TGTGCCAGCAGTTACTCAAGGGGAGGGTTAGGAGACACTGAAGCTTTCTTT.

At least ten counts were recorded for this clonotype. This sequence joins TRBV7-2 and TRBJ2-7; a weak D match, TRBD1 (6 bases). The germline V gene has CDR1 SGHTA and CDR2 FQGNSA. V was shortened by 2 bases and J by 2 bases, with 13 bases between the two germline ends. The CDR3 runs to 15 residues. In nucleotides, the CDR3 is TGTGCCAGCAGCTTATTCGGGCAGGGGACCTACGAGCAGTACTTC. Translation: CASSLFGQGTYEQYF.

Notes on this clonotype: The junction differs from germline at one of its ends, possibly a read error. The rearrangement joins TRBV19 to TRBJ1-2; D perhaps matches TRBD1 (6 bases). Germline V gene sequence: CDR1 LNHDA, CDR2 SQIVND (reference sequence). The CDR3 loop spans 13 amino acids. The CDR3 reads CVSSILGQTGYTF. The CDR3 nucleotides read TGTGTCAGTAGTATCCTTGGACAGACCGGCTACACCTTC. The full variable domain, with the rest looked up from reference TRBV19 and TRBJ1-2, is DGGITQSPKYLFRKEGQNVTLSCEQNLNHDAMYWYRQDPGQGLRLIYYSQIVNDFQKGDIAEGYSVSREKKESFPLTVTSAQKNPTAFYLCVSSILGQTGYTFGSGTRLTVV.